In its sample, the clone carrying this TCR beta chain was seen a few times. The CDR3 runs to 15 residues. Germline loops: CDR1 SGHRS, CDR2 YFSETQ. Trimming stripped 4 bases from V and 6 bases from J, with 20 bases between. Measured with immunoSEQ multiplex PCR; TCRdb has only the in-frame clones, and not every one. Among approximately 360,000 clones listed, nearly 90% were seen once. This record belongs to a study of blood T cell repertoires in COVID-19. Across the study: T cells, B-cell-depleted T cells, or PBMCs provided the cDNA or gDNA that served as material.

The rearrangement links TRBV5-1 to TRBJ2-7; perhaps TRBD1 as D (5 bases). The TCR comes from a man between 18 and 35 years old with active or convalescent COVID-19. Sequencing was performed on peripheral blood. CDR3 in amino acids: CASSIRRGHPLEQYF. The CDR3 DNA is TGCGCCAGCAGCATACGACGAGGACATCCTCTCGAGCAGTACTTC.